The present TCR beta chain was sequenced within a study of blood T cell repertoires in COVID-19. The CDR3 loop spans 14 amino acids. After removal of 4 bases from V and 7 bases from J, the junction contained 5 bases not matched to a gene. The germline V gene encodes CDR1 SGHAT and CDR2 FQNNGV. The protocol was immunoSEQ multiplex PCR, while the TCRdb copy is restricted to in-frame clones and leaves out a portion. This sample has roughly 400,000 clones, with about 92% found just once. In its sample, this clone was seen once. This clonotype was obtained from a young man who had recovered from COVID-19. The specimen was PBMCs or T cells enriched from blood (not recorded which). The chain is built from TRBV11-2 and TRBJ2-7; 12 positions match TRBD2. The CDR3: CASSSGLAGREQYF. The CDR3 bases are TGTGCCAGCAGCTCGGGACTAGCGGGCAGGGAGCAGTACTTC.